The rows below give T cell receptor beta chains drawn from one sample of a study of T-cell reconstitution after alpha-beta-depleted transplantation in children. TCRdb reprocessed the PCR reads via MiXCR and lists one record per CDR3 protein. The sample carries roughly 30,000 distinct CDR3 sequences, around 7% recorded once. Source: peripheral blood, taken 60 days after TCRalphabeta/CD19-depleted stem cell transplant. Receptors originate from a child younger than two who had a stem cell transplant for acute myeloid leukemia, so the T cells may come from the graft donor. Each CDR3 is given with its conserved first and last residue. A D gene is named only where the DNA matches it firmly. The listing skips clone size in some rows; elsewhere it reads once, few, many or a size class.

d_gene	abundance	v_gene	j_gene	CDR3nt	CDR3aa
TRBD2	many	TRBV9	TRBJ2-2	TGTGCCAGCAGCGTGGAAGGGACTAGCGGGAGGGAGCTGTTTTTT	CASSVEGTSGRELFF
TRBD1	many	TRBV6-5	TRBJ1-5	TGTGCCAGCGCGAATCGGGACAGGTGGAGTCAGCCCCAGCATTTT	CASANRDRWSQPQHF
.	.	TRBV5-6	TRBJ1-4	TGTGCCAGCAGCTTGGTCAGGAATGAAAAACTGTTTTTT	CASSLVRNEKLFF
.	many	TRBV20-1	TRBJ1-1	TGCAGTGCTAGGGGGGGACCCTTGAACACTGAAGCTTTCTTT	CSARGGPLNTEAFF
TRBD1	many	TRBV18	TRBJ2-7	TGTGCCAGCCAACCGGACAGGCTGAGGGGTGAGCAGTACTTC	CASQPDRLRGEQYF
.	many	TRBV28	TRBJ2-7	TGTGCCAGCAGTTCCTTACTTTACGAGCAGTACTTC	CASSSLLYEQYF
.	many	TRBV4-3	TRBJ2-5	TGCGCCAGCAGCCAAGATGAGGCAGCCTACCAAGAGACCCAGTACTTC	CASSQDEAAYQETQYF
TRBD2	.	TRBV11-2	TRBJ2-5	TGTGCCAGCAGCCAATTAGCGGGAGTGCCCGAGACCCAGTACTTC	CASSQLAGVPETQYF
.	many	TRBV20-1	TRBJ1-5	TGCAGTGCTAACCCTCGGGACTCCGTCTTTATCAATCAGCCCCAGCATTTT	CSANPRDSVFINQPQHF
.	many	TRBV11-2	TRBJ1-1	TGTGCCAGCAGCTTATCACCCTCCAGGGATACTGAAGCTTTCTTT	CASSLSPSRDTEAFF
TRBD1	many	TRBV19	TRBJ2-7	TGTGCCAGTAGTATACAGGGGGCGCACGAGCAGTACTTC	CASSIQGAHEQYF
.	many	TRBV7-8	TRBJ1-1	TGTGCCAGCAGCTTTATGGACACTGAAGCTTTCTTT	CASSFMDTEAFF
TRBD1	many	TRBV27	TRBJ2-3	TGTGCCAGCAGACCCAGGGGGCGCGGAGATACGCAGTATTTT	CASRPRGRGDTQYF
.	many	TRBV19	TRBJ2-5	TGTGCCAGTAATCATCTGGGTCAAGAGACCCAGTACTTC	CASNHLGQETQYF
TRBD1	many	TRBV6-5	TRBJ1-2	TGTGCCAGCAGTCTGGCCGGGGGACAGTTTCCATACACCTTC	CASSLAGGQFPYTF
TRBD2	.	TRBV18	TRBJ2-1	TGTGCCAGCTCCCCCGGGACTAGCGGGAGGAACAATGAGCAGTTCTTC	CASSPGTSGRNNEQFF
TRBD1	many	TRBV5-1	TRBJ2-3	TGCGCCAGCAGCTGGGACAGGGTACTGAATACGCAGTATTTT	CASSWDRVLNTQYF
TRBD2	many	TRBV3-1	TRBJ2-7	TGTGCCAGCAGCCTTGGACTAGCCCCTTCCTACGAGCAGTACTTC	CASSLGLAPSYEQYF
.	many	TRBV6-2/TRBV6-3	TRBJ1-1	TGTGCCAGCAGTGGGGTCATGAACACTGAAGCTTTCTTT	CASSGVMNTEAFF
TRBD1	many	TRBV3-1	TRBJ2-4	TGTGCCAGCAGCCCGGACAGGGGAGGCAAAAACATTCAGTACTTC	CASSPDRGGKNIQYF
TRBD1	many	TRBV7-6	TRBJ2-5	TGTGCCAGCAGCTTAGAGCCTCCCAGGGGGGAGACCCAGTACTTC	CASSLEPPRGETQYF
.	many	TRBV10-3	TRBJ1-4	TGTGCCATCAGTGAGTCGGAGGAGGGACGGATTAATGAAAAACTGTTTTTT	CAISESEEGRINEKLFF
.	many	TRBV6-2/TRBV6-3	TRBJ2-7	TGTGCCAGCAGGGGTGGGACTTCTAAGAGATACGAGCAGTACTTC	CASRGGTSKRYEQYF
TRBD1	many	TRBV20-1	TRBJ1-5	TGCAGTGCTCGGGACAGGGGGGAAGGAAATCAGCCCCAGCATTTT	CSARDRGEGNQPQHF
.	many	TRBV12-3/TRBV12-4	TRBJ1-2	TGTGCCAGCAGTCATGGCCGGGCCAAAGTCTATGGCTACACCTTC	CASSHGRAKVYGYTF
.	.	TRBV18	TRBJ2-3	TGTGCCAGCTCACCAAGCCCCCGCTTCACAGATACGCAGTATTTT	CASSPSPRFTDTQYF
TRBD2	many	TRBV12-3/TRBV12-4	TRBJ2-3	TGTGCCAGCAGTTTCCTTCTGTTCGGGACTAGCGGCACAGATACGCAGTATTTT	CASSFLLFGTSGTDTQYF
TRBD1	many	TRBV2	TRBJ2-7	TGTGCCAGCAGTGCCGGGACAGCCGGCTACGAGCAGTACTTC	CASSAGTAGYEQYF
.	many	TRBV9	TRBJ2-7	TGTGCCAGCAGCGTAGACCCCCGGTCCGGCCCCTCCTACGAGCAGTACTTC	CASSVDPRSGPSYEQYF